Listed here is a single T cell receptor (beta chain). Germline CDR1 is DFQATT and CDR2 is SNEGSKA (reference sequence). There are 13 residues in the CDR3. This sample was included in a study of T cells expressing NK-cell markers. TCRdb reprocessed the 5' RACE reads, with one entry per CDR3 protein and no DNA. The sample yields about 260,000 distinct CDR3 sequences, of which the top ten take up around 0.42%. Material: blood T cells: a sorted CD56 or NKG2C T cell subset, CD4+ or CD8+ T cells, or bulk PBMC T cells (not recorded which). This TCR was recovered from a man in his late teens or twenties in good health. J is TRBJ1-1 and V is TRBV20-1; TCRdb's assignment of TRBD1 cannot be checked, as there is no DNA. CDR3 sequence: CSGTTGSNTEAFF.